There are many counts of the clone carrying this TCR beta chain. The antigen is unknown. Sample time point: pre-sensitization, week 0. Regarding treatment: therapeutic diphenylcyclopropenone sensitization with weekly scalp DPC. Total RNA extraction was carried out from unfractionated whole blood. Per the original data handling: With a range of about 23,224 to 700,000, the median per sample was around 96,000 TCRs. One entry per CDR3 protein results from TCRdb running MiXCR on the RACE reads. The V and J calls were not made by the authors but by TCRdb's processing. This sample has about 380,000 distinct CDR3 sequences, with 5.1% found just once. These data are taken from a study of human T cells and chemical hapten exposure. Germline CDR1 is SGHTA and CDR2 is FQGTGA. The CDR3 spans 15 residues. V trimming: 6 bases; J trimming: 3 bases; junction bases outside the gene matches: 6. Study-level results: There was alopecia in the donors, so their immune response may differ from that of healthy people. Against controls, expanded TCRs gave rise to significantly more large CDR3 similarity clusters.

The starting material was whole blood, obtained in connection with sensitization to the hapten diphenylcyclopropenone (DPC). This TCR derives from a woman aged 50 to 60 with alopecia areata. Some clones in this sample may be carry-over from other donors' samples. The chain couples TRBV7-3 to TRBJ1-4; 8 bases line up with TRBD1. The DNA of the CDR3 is TGTGCCAGCAGTCCAGGGGGCGCACCTAATGAAAAACTGTTTTTT. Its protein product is CASSPGGAPNEKLFF.